Shown below are 8 T cell receptor beta chains from a single sample sequenced in a study of blood T cell repertoires in COVID-19. Method: immunoSEQ multiplex PCR; TCRdb's copy keeps in-frame clones and lacks some. Of 160,000 or so clones in the sample, about 84% were seen once. The material sequenced was PBMCs or T cells enriched from blood (not recorded which). These receptors all stem from a woman in her thirties or forties with acute COVID-19.

This clone was counted a single time. This sequence joins TRBV5-1 and TRBJ2-2, with 8 bases matching TRBD1. The ends lost 3 bases at V and 1 base at J; junction bases unmatched: 2. The germline gives CDR1 SGHRS, CDR2 YFSETQ. The CDR3 consists of 15 residues. CDR3: CASSWGTGNTGELFF. The CDR3 DNA reads as TGCGCCAGCAGCTGGGGGACAGGGAACACCGGGGAGCTGTTTTTT.

The rearrangement joins TRBV23-1 to TRBJ2-7; 8 bases fit TRBD2. TRBV23-1 is an ORF, and what it does is uncertain. J was trimmed by 0 bases and V by 4 bases; bases with no gene match: 11. CDR3 length: 17 amino acids. CDR3 loop: CASSLMGLAGPSYEQYF. The CDR3 DNA reads as TGCGCCAGCAGTCTTATGGGTCTAGCGGGCCCCTCCTACGAGCAGTACTTC.

The J gene is TRBJ1-1, the V gene TRBV12-3 or TRBV12-4; the D is unclear. The CDR3 has 13 residues. The V end lost 5 bases, the J end lost 1 base, and 8 bases lay between the germline ends. CDR3 residues: CASSPIPNTEAFF. CDR3 DNA sequence: TGTGCCAGCAGTCCTATCCCGAACACTGAAGCTTTCTTT.

This clone has only one observation. Sequence at one end of the junction differs from germline and may be a read error. This chain connects TRBV7-7 to TRBJ2-1, with 9 bases aligning to TRBD2. From germline, CDR1 is SSHAT and CDR2 FNYEAQ (reference sequence). CDR3 length: 15 amino acids. In DNA form, the CDR3 reads TGTGCTAGCAGCCAGGGACTAGCCGCCTACAATGAGCAGTTCTTC. Its translation: CASSQGLAAYNEQFF.

This chain's CDR3 is CASSARGDEAGNTIYF. The DNA of the CDR3 is TGTGCCAGCAGCGCGAGAGGTGACGAGGCTGGAAACACCATATATTTT. The gene calls are TRBV9 and TRBJ1-3; D call uncertain. Looked up from germline, CDR1 is SGDLS and CDR2 is YYNGEE. The CDR3 is 16 amino acids. Trimming took off 3 bases at V and 2 bases at J, with 15 bases between the two ends.

CDR3 sequence (DNA): TGTGCCAGCAGCCCCCGCGAAGGGGCTACTGAAGCTTTCTTT. It yields the protein CASSPREGATEAFF. The chain couples TRBV7-2 to TRBJ1-1; D is perhaps TRBD1 (5 bases). This CDR3 has 14 amino acids. Per the germline V gene, CDR1 is SGHTA and CDR2 is FQGNSA. The V end was cut by 5 bases, the J end by 5 bases, with 15 bases between.

The chain uses TRBV4-1 and TRBJ1-4, with 7 bases fitting TRBD1. The CDR3 length is 15 residues. Germline V gene lookup returns CDR1 MGHRA and CDR2 YSYEKL. The V segment lost 3 bases and the J segment 5 bases; nucleotides outside the gene matches: 6. The CDR3 bases are TGCGCCAGCAGCCAGATGGGACAGAAAAATGAAAAACTGTTTTTT. Protein product: CASSQMGQKNEKLFF.

V usage is TRBV2 and J usage is TRBJ2-3; D perhaps matches TRBD1 (6 bases). V shed 6 bases and J shed 4 bases, with 29 bases lying between them. The CDR3 is 19 amino acids. Per the germline V gene, CDR1 is SNHLY and CDR2 is FYNNEI. The CDR3 DNA follows: TGTGCCAGCAGCAAGCAGGGTCGTGGGACAATTGGTCGGGCAGATACGCAGTATTTT. Translation gives CASSKQGRGTIGRADTQYF.